This record concerns one TCR beta chain sequence. What antigen it recognizes has not been identified. The sample holds no much larger clone one base away, and base qualities are not on file. Including the terminal cysteine and phenylalanine, the CDR3 comprises 14 residues. CDR3 DNA is the only sequence kept; it has 42 bases, read in frame from the first base. The germline V gene specifies MGHRA as CDR1 and YSYEKL as CDR2. V and J are truncated by 6 bases and 5 bases respectively, leaving an intervening sequence of 14 bases. Using the deep immunoSEQ assay, TCR CDR3 regions were amplified from genomic DNA by multiplex PCR. For each cell subset, the extracted genomic DNA was distributed evenly across all wells of several immunoSEQ 96-well plates, and each plate served as one replicate. For sorted subsets, around 200 ng genomic DNA, equal to about 30,000 T cell genomes, was loaded into each replicate PCR. Purified libraries were quantified with a Qubit 3.0 fluorometer, sized on a Bioanalyzer 2100, and re-quantified with the KAPA Library Quantification kit. Every immunoSEQ 96-well plate was sequenced on a separate single-read 150-cycle Illumina NextSeq 550 flow cell. Per the source publication's procedure: Because the immunoSEQ output included only junctional sequences and no quality scores, the filtering could not be the same as the filtering used for full-length reads. To assign V/J genes and CDR3, sequences were annotated against IMGT germline references using PyIR, a Python wrapper for IgBLAST v1.9. Reads were filtered out if the reads had weak V/J assignments (E-value above 1e-6), no CDR3, stop codons, out-of-frame junctions, or ambiguous translated residues. V3J clonotypes were defined as sequences sharing an identical inferred V gene, J gene, and CDR3 amino acid sequence. To compute the percentage overlap between repertoires, the number of shared unique clonotypes was divided by the size of the smaller repertoire. RTK rarefaction, the Chao1 estimator, and Recon v2.1 estimates of unobserved clonotypes were used to assess repertoire richness. OLGA was used to compute generation probabilities for all TCRbeta clonotypes that the gDNA method yielded from a handful of donors. TCRdb mirrors the immuneACCESS table, restricted to in-frame sequences. Some clones are absent from its copies; in checked studies, under half trace to an unresolved V gene, and the reason for the others is unknown. V and J calls and clone size are copied from that table; D and trimming were computed from the DNA. This sample lists some 550,000 clones; more than 95% were detected once. Of the sample, less than 0.065% is held by the ten largest clones.

Healthy HIV-negative adults with no recently reported acute infections or vaccinations were included as donors. All donors were Caucasian adults living in Nashville, Tennessee, USA. CD4+ T cells were enriched through magnetic negative selection, after which naive cells were positively selected on CD45RA and the remaining negative fraction served as the memory subset. After blood collection by leukapheresis, PBMCs were isolated using Ficoll-Histopaque density gradient centrifugation and then cryopreserved in the vapor phase of liquid nitrogen. Analytical flow cytometry was used to check the purity and quantity of every magnetically sorted T cell population. Genomic DNA was isolated from every sorted fraction and measured by UV absorbance on a Nanodrop 2000c. This sample stems from a study of shared clonotypes between healthy human individuals (dated by TCRdb to 2020 to 2022). Notes on the research overall: The cohort comprised a couple of women and three men aged 18 to 49 years. Per donor, three plates each were used for CD4 naive and CD4 memory, two for CD8 naive, and one for CD8 memory. Blood TCR repertoires of four to six healthy adults were deeply sequenced to estimate repertoire size and the extent of clonotype sharing between individuals. To increase sequencing depth and limit assay-specific biases, TCR repertoire library preparation and sequencing were carried out by different laboratories using diverse techniques. Each donor's leukapheresis produced roughly between roughly 0.94 and 9.5 billion PBMCs.

The investigation overall reported the following: Rarefaction of sorted-subset datasets indicated incomplete sequencing despite the large sequencing depth. Clonotypes shared by all four sorted-subset donors showed higher generation probabilities than non-shared clonotypes. Sampling was restricted to blood, and TCR repertoires in tissues likely differ from the TCR repertoires found in blood. Across four donors, 5% to 6% of naive CD4, approximately 3.5% of naive CD8, roughly 2.3% of memory CD4, and under 0.45% of memory CD8 clonotypes were shared. Based on pairwise subsampling, the degree of clonotype sharing among donors was expected to be affected by sequencing depth. Because the study included only a small number of donors, the genetic and exposure-history diversity represented was limited. Naive subsets generally had larger estimated clonotype richness than memory subsets did.

The clonotype originates from a woman in her twenties or thirties in good health. Sequencing was performed on naive CD4+ T cells sorted from blood. According to the study, the label for this sample's cell subset or site signals: CD45RA+ positively selected. The rearranged chain carries TRBV4-1 and TRBJ1-5; a tentative D call is TRBD1 (6 bases match). The CDR3 protein sequence reads: CASSPGQRDQPQHF. The sequence in DNA is TGCGCCAGCAGTCCAGGACAGAGAGATCAGCCCCAGCATTTT.